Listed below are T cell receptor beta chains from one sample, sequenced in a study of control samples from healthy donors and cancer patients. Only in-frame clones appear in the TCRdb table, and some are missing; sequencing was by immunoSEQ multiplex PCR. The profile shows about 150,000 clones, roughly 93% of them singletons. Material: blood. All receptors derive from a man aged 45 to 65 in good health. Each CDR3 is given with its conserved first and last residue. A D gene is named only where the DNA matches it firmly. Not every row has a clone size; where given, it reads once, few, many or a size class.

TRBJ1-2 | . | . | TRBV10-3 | TGTGCCACCCTAGGGGGTATAAACTATGGCTACACCTTC | CATLGGINYGYTF
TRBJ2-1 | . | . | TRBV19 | TGTGCCAGTAGTCCGCCGGGGAGGCGGAATGAGCAGTTCTTC | CASSPPGRRNEQFF
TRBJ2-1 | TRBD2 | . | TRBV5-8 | TGTGCCAGCAGCCCTAGCGGGAGGGGTAGTGAGCAGTTCTTC | CASSPSGRGSEQFF
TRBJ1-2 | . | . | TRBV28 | TGTGCCAGCAGTTTAAATACAGGGACTCGCGGCTACACCTTC | CASSLNTGTRGYTF
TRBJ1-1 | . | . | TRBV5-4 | TGTGCCAGCAGCTCTCGGGGGATTATGAACACTGAAGCTTTCTTT | CASSSRGIMNTEAFF
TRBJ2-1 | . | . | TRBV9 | TGTGCCAGCAGCGTAGAGGGGGGGTCCAATGAGCAGTTCTTC | CASSVEGGSNEQFF
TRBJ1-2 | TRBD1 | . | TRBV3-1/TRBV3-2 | TGTGCCAGCAGCCGCGAAGGGGACAGGGTTGAAGGCTACACCTTC | CASSREGDRVEGYTF
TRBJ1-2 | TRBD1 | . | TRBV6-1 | TGTGCCAGCAGTGAAGACGCCCGGGACAGGGGCGGCTACACCTTC | CASSEDARDRGGYTF
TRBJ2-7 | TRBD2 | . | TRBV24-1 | TGTGCCACCAGTGATTTGCTTACTAGCGGGAGGAACTACGAGCAGTACTTC | CATSDLLTSGRNYEQYF
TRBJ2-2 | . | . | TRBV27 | TGTGCCAGCAGTTTACGAGTCCACACCGGGGAGCTGTTTTTT | CASSLRVHTGELFF
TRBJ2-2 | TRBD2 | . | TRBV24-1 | TGTGCCACCAGTAGGTCTAGCGGTAACACCGGGGAGCTGTTTTTT | CATSRSSGNTGELFF
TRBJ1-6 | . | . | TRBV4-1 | TGCGCCAGCAGCCAAGGAAGACAGATTTATTCACCCCTCCACTTT | CASSQGRQIYSPLHF
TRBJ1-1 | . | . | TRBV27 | TGTGCCACCTTTTCGGGCAATATGAACACTGAAGCTTTCTTT | CATFSGNMNTEAFF
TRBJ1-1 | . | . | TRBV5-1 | TGCGCCAGCAGCTTGGATGGTATCACTGAAGCTTTCTTT | CASSLDGITEAFF
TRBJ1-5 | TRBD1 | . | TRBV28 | TGTGCCAGCAGTTTTAGGGACAGGGTGAAACAGCCCCAGCATTTT | CASSFRDRVKQPQHF
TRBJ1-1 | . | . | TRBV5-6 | TGTGCCAGCAGAGTATCGGCCGGGGAAGGTGCTTTCTTT | CASRVSAGEGAFF
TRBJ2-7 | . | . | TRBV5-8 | TGTGCCAGCGTTAAACAGGGAATGCTCGAGCAGTACTTC | CASVKQGMLEQYF
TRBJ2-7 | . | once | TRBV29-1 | TGCAGCGTTGCCCCGACAAGGTCGTACGAGCAGTACTTC | CSVAPTRSYEQYF
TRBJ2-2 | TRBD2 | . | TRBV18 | TGTGCCAGCTCTCCGGGACTAGCGGGAGGTTTGGGCGACACCGGGGAGCTGTTTTTT | CASSPGLAGGLGDTGELFF
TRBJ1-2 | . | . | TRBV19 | TGTGCCAGTACCCTTCACGGGAAAGGCGGCTATGGCTACACCTTC | CASTLHGKGGYGYTF
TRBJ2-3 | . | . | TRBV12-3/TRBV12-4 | TGTGCCAGCAGTCCCGGGGGCGGGGGACAGTATTTT | CASSPGGGGQYF
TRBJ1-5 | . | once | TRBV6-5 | TGTGCCAGCTCGTACAACCAGGGAGGGCCCCAGCATTTT | CASSYNQGGPQHF
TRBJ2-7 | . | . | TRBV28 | TGTGCCAGCACCTCACGAGTCGGTTCCTACGAGCAGTACTTC | CASTSRVGSYEQYF
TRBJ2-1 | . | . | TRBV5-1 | TGCGCCAGCAGCTTGGCTAGTGACTCCTACAATGAGCAGTTCTTC | CASSLASDSYNEQFF
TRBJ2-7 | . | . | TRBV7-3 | TGTGCCAGCAGGCTAAAGACCTACTTC | CASRLKTYF
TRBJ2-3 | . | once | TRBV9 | TGTGCCAGCAGCGTTCCAGCCACAGATACGCAGTATTTT | CASSVPATDTQYF
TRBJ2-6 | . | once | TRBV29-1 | TGCAGCGTTTCTTCCCCTGGGGCCAACGTCCTGACTTTC | CSVSSPGANVLTF
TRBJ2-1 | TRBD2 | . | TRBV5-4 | TGTGCCAGCAGCTTGGTCGGGACTAGCGGGGCTCAGCAGTTCTTC | CASSLVGTSGAQQFF
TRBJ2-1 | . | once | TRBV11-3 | TGTGCCTTTAAAGGACAACAGTATGATGAGCAGTTCTTC | CAFKGQQYDEQFF
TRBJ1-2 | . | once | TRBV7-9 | TGTGCCAGCAGCTCCGGACAGATTATCAACTATGGCTACACCTTC | CASSSGQIINYGYTF
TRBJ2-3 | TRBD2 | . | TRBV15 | TGTGCCACCAGCAGAGATACCGGGAGGGGCACAGATACGCAGTATTTT | CATSRDTGRGTDTQYF
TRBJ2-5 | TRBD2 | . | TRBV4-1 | TGCGCCAGCAGCCAAGATGGGGCGGGAGCGGAGACCCAGTACTTC | CASSQDGAGAETQYF
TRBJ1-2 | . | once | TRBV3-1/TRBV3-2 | TGTGCCAGCAGCCAGGTAAGAGGTGATGGCTACACCTTC | CASSQVRGDGYTF
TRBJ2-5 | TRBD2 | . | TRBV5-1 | TGCGCCAGCAGCTTTCAGACTAGCGGGAGAGAGACCCAGTACTTC | CASSFQTSGRETQYF
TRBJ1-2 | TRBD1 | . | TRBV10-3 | TGTGCCATCAGTGAGGGACAGGGTAGTGACTATGGCTACACCTTC | CAISEGQGSDYGYTF
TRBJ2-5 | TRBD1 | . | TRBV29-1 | TGCAGCGTTATGGACAGGTTGACAGACGAAGAGACCCAGTACTTC | CSVMDRLTDEETQYF
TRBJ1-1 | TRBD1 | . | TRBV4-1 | TGCGCCAGCAGCCAAGTCGACAGGGGATCGGCTTTCTTT | CASSQVDRGSAFF
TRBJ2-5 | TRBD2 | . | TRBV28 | TGTGCCAGCAGTAGCGGGAAGGAGACCCAGTACTTC | CASSSGKETQYF
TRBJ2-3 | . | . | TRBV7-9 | TGTGCCAGCAGCTTATCGGGGAACGGCGTGGGAACGCAGTATTTT | CASSLSGNGVGTQYF
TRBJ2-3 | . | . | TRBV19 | TGTGCCAGTACCAAAAGCCGGGACCCTGGGACAGATACGCAGTATTTT | CASTKSRDPGTDTQYF
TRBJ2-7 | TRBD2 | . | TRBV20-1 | TGCAGTGCAACGGGGGGCTACGAGCAGTACTTC | CSATGGYEQYF
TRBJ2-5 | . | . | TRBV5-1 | TGCGCCAGCAGCTTAGGCAACCAAGAGACCCAGTACTTC | CASSLGNQETQYF
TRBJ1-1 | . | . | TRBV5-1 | TGCGCCAGCAGCTTGGGGGGTACGGCCCTCCTTGAAGCTTTCTTT | CASSLGGTALLEAFF
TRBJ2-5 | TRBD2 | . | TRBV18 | TGTGCCAGCTCACCACGCGGACTAGCGGGGTACCAAGAGACCCAGTACTTC | CASSPRGLAGYQETQYF
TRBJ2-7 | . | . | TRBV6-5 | TGTGCCAGCAGTCTCGGCCAGGGTCCCTACGAGCAGTACTTC | CASSLGQGPYEQYF
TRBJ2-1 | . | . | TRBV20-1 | TGCAGTGCCAGTACCGGGACGCCGGAGAATGAGCAGTTCTTC | CSASTGTPENEQFF
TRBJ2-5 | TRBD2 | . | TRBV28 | TGTGCCAGCAGGGCTATCGGAGGGATGGGACTAGCGGGAGGGCCAGGGGAGACCCAGTACTTC | CASRAIGGMGLAGGPGETQYF